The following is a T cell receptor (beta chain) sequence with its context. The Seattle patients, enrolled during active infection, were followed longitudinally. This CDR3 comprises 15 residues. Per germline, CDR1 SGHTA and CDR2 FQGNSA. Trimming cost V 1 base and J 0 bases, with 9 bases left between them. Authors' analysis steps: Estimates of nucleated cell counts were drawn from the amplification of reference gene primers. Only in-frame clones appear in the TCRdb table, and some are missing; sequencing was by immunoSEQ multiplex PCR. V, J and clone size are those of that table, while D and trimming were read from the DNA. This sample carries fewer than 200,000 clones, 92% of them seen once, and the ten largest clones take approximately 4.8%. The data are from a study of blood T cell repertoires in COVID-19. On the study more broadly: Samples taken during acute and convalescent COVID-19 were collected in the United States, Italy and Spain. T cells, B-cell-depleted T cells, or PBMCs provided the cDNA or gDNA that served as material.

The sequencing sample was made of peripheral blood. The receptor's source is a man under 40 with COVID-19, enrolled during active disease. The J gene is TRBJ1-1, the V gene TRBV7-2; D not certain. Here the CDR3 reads CASSLEARMNTEAFF. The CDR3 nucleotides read TGTGCCAGCAGCTTAGAGGCGCGGATGAACACTGAAGCTTTCTTT.